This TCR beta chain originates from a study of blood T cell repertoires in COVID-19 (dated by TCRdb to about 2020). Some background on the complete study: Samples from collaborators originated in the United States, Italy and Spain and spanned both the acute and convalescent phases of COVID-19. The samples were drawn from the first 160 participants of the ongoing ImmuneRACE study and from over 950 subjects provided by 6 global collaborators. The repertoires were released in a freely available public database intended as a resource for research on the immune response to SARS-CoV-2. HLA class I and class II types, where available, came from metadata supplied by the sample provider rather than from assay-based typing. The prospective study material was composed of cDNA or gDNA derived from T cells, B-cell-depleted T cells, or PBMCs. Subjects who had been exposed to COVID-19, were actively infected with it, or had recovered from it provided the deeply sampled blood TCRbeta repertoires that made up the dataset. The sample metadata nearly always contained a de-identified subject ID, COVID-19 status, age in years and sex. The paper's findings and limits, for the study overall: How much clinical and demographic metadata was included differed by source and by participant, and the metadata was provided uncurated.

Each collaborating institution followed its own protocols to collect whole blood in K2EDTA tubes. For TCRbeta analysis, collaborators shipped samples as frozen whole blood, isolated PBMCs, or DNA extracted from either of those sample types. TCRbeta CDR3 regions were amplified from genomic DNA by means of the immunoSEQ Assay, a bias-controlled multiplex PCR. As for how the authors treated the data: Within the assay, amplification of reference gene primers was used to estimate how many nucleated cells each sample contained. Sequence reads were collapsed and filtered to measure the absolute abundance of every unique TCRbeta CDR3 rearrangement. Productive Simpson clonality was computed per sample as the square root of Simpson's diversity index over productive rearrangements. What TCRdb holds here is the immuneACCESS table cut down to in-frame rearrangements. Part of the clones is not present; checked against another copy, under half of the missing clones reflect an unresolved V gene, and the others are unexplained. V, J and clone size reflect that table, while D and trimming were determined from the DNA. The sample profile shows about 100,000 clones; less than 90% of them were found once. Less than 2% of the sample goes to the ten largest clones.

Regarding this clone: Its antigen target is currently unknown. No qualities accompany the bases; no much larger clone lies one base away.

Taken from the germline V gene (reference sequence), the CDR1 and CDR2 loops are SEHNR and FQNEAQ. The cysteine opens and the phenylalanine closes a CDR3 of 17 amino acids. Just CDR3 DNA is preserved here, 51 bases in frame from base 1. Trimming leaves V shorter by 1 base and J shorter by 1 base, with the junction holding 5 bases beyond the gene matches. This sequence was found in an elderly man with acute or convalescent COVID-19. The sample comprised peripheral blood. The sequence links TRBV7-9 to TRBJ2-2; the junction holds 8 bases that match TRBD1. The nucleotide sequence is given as TGTGCCAGCAGCTTAGTCCAGGGGGCCCTGAACACCGGGGAGCTGTTTTTT. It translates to CASSLVQGALNTGELFF.